These T cell receptor beta chains were read from a single sample in a study of PD-L1 blockade in urothelial cancer. The table came from immunoSEQ multiplex PCR; TCRdb's copy has only in-frame clones and leaves some out. The sample includes tens of thousands of clones, 87% of them seen just once. Sequenced material: PBMCs, taken around atezolizumab (anti-PD-L1) treatment. The receptors shown here come from a man between 60 and 70 years old with urothelial cancer. Each CDR3 is given with its conserved first and last residue. D genes are given only for firm matches. Size values are once, few and many counts, or a class for expanded clones, and some rows have none.

CDR3nt: TGTGCCAGCTCACGTGACAGGTCCGGGGAAAAACTGTTTTTT
CDR3aa: CASSRDRSGEKLFF
abundance: .
v_gene: TRBV18
d_gene: .
j_gene: TRBJ1-4

CDR3nt: TGTGCCAGCTCACGGACAGGGTCGGCACGCGAGCAGTACTTC
CDR3aa: CASSRTGSAREQYF
abundance: .
v_gene: TRBV18
d_gene: TRBD1
j_gene: TRBJ2-7

CDR3nt: TGTGCCAGCTCACCACTGAGCAATGAGCAGTTCTTC
CDR3aa: CASSPLSNEQFF
abundance: .
v_gene: TRBV18
d_gene: .
j_gene: TRBJ2-1

CDR3nt: TGCAGCGTTCCAGGGGCGAGCTCCTACGAGCAGTACTTC
CDR3aa: CSVPGASSYEQYF
abundance: .
v_gene: TRBV29-1
d_gene: .
j_gene: TRBJ2-7

CDR3nt: TGTGCCAGCACGGTACAGGGGAACCGCTACACCTTC
CDR3aa: CASTVQGNRYTF
abundance: .
v_gene: TRBV6-5
d_gene: TRBD1
j_gene: TRBJ1-2

CDR3nt: TGTGCCAGCAGCCCGGGAGGGGGGCGGGCCAATGAGCAGTTCTTC
CDR3aa: CASSPGGGRANEQFF
abundance: .
v_gene: TRBV5-4
d_gene: TRBD2
j_gene: TRBJ2-1

CDR3nt: TGTGCCAGCAGCTTAGCCCCGCAAGAGACCCAGTACTTC
CDR3aa: CASSLAPQETQYF
abundance: .
v_gene: TRBV5-4
d_gene: .
j_gene: TRBJ2-5

CDR3nt: TGTGCCAGTAGTATGGGCGTTAATAGCAATCAGCCCCAGCATTTT
CDR3aa: CASSMGVNSNQPQHF
abundance: few
v_gene: TRBV19
d_gene: .
j_gene: TRBJ1-5

CDR3nt: TGTGCCAGCTCAGAAGGACAGACTAACACCGGGGAGCTGTTTTTT
CDR3aa: CASSEGQTNTGELFF
abundance: once
v_gene: TRBV18
d_gene: .
j_gene: TRBJ2-2

CDR3nt: TGTGCCAGCAGCGGGGGCTTAGGACTTAATCAGCCCCAGCATTTT
CDR3aa: CASSGGLGLNQPQHF
abundance: .
v_gene: TRBV5-6
d_gene: .
j_gene: TRBJ1-5

CDR3nt: TGTGCCAGCAGTAGCGGGACAGGGCACCACGAGCAGTACTTC
CDR3aa: CASSSGTGHHEQYF
abundance: .
v_gene: TRBV27
d_gene: TRBD1
j_gene: TRBJ2-7

CDR3nt: TGTGCCAGCAGCTTAGAAGGGACAGCGCGAGGCTACACCTTC
CDR3aa: CASSLEGTARGYTF
abundance: .
v_gene: TRBV7-8
d_gene: TRBD1
j_gene: TRBJ1-2

CDR3nt: TGCGCCAGCAGTGACCAGGTCAACAAGTATTTT
CDR3aa: CASSDQVNKYF
abundance: medium-sized
v_gene: TRBV10-1
d_gene: .
j_gene: TRBJ2-3

CDR3nt: TGTGCCAGCAGCGTAAGGGCCAGGGGAAACTATGGCTACACCTTC
CDR3aa: CASSVRARGNYGYTF
abundance: .
v_gene: TRBV9
d_gene: .
j_gene: TRBJ1-2

CDR3nt: TGTGCCAGCAGCTTACACTGGGGCAGGGGAGACTACGAGCAGTACTTC
CDR3aa: CASSLHWGRGDYEQYF
abundance: few
v_gene: TRBV7-2
d_gene: .
j_gene: TRBJ2-7

CDR3nt: TGTGCCAGCAGCTTAGCTTTAGCGGGAGTTAGCTCCTACGAGCAGTACTTC
CDR3aa: CASSLALAGVSSYEQYF
abundance: .
v_gene: TRBV7-9
d_gene: TRBD2
j_gene: TRBJ2-7

CDR3nt: TGCGCCAGCAGCCAAGCGACAGGGGCGTATCTTCACAATGAGCAGTTCTTC
CDR3aa: CASSQATGAYLHNEQFF
abundance: .
v_gene: TRBV4-1
d_gene: TRBD1
j_gene: TRBJ2-1

CDR3nt: TGTGCCAGCAGCCCCGTGGGACAGGGTTATAATGGCTACACCTTC
CDR3aa: CASSPVGQGYNGYTF
abundance: .
v_gene: TRBV6-6
d_gene: TRBD1
j_gene: TRBJ1-2

CDR3nt: TGTGCCAGCAGCTTAGTAGGAGCGGGGGGCAGCACAGATACGCAGTATTTT
CDR3aa: CASSLVGAGGSTDTQYF
abundance: .
v_gene: TRBV7-2
d_gene: TRBD2
j_gene: TRBJ2-3

CDR3nt: TGCGCCAGCAGCCAAAAAGTGGGAGCGCATGGCTACACCTTC
CDR3aa: CASSQKVGAHGYTF
abundance: .
v_gene: TRBV4-1
d_gene: .
j_gene: TRBJ1-2

CDR3nt: TGTGCCAGCAGCTTCCCGCGGGGCAGGGGGCACTACAATGAGCAGTTCTTC
CDR3aa: CASSFPRGRGHYNEQFF
abundance: .
v_gene: TRBV7-8
d_gene: TRBD1
j_gene: TRBJ2-1

CDR3nt: TGTGCCAGCAGCTTACGGCAGGGAAGGTCCCAAGAGACCCAGTACTTC
CDR3aa: CASSLRQGRSQETQYF
abundance: .
v_gene: TRBV7-8
d_gene: .
j_gene: TRBJ2-5

CDR3nt: TGTGCCAGCAGCTTGGTCGAGAATTCACCCCTCCACTTT
CDR3aa: CASSLVENSPLHF
abundance: .
v_gene: TRBV7-2
d_gene: .
j_gene: TRBJ1-6

CDR3nt: TGTGCCAGCAGCTCCTGGTCGGACAGGGTGATACAAGAGACCCAGTACTTC
CDR3aa: CASSSWSDRVIQETQYF
abundance: once
v_gene: TRBV7-8
d_gene: TRBD1
j_gene: TRBJ2-5

CDR3nt: TGTGCCTGGAGTGTACAAAGAGAGACCCAGTACTTC
CDR3aa: CAWSVQRETQYF
abundance: .
v_gene: TRBV30
d_gene: .
j_gene: TRBJ2-5

CDR3nt: TGTGCCAGCAGCCCCCGAGGAGCCGACACCGGGGAGCTGTTTTTT
CDR3aa: CASSPRGADTGELFF
abundance: .
v_gene: TRBV9
d_gene: .
j_gene: TRBJ2-2

CDR3nt: TGCGCCAGCAGAATGGGGACAGGGGGCACCGGGGAGCTGTTTTTT
CDR3aa: CASRMGTGGTGELFF
abundance: .
v_gene: TRBV5-1
d_gene: TRBD1
j_gene: TRBJ2-2

CDR3nt: TGTGCCAGTAGGAGACTAGAGGGGGAGACCCAGTACTTC
CDR3aa: CASRRLEGETQYF
abundance: .
v_gene: TRBV19
d_gene: .
j_gene: TRBJ2-5

CDR3nt: TGTGCCAGCAGCAGGCAACAGGGCTCGGACTATGGCTACACCTTC
CDR3aa: CASSRQQGSDYGYTF
abundance: .
v_gene: TRBV7-9
d_gene: .
j_gene: TRBJ1-2

CDR3nt: TGCGCCAGCAGCCAAGTAGGGGAAGAGACCCAGTACTTC
CDR3aa: CASSQVGEETQYF
abundance: .
v_gene: TRBV4-1
d_gene: .
j_gene: TRBJ2-5

CDR3nt: TGTGCCAGCAGCAGTCCTAGCGGGGGCGGACAAGAGACCCAGTACTTC
CDR3aa: CASSSPSGGGQETQYF
abundance: .
v_gene: TRBV5-4
d_gene: TRBD2
j_gene: TRBJ2-5

CDR3nt: TGTGCCAGCAGCCGCGCTCAGGGTTCTACCTACGAGCAGTACTTC
CDR3aa: CASSRAQGSTYEQYF
abundance: .
v_gene: TRBV7-8
d_gene: .
j_gene: TRBJ2-7

CDR3nt: TGTGCCAGCAGCGTTGGAGTCACCGGGGAGCTGTTTTTT
CDR3aa: CASSVGVTGELFF
abundance: .
v_gene: TRBV9
d_gene: .
j_gene: TRBJ2-2

CDR3nt: TGTGCCAGCAGTCCGCGGCCTATTAACACCGGGGAGCTGTTTTTT
CDR3aa: CASSPRPINTGELFF
abundance: .
v_gene: TRBV27
d_gene: .
j_gene: TRBJ2-2

CDR3nt: TGTGCCAGCAGCTTATTCGTCGGCGGGGGATTCGATGAGCAGTTCTTC
CDR3aa: CASSLFVGGGFDEQFF
abundance: .
v_gene: TRBV11-3
d_gene: TRBD2
j_gene: TRBJ2-1

CDR3nt: TGTGCCAGCAGCCGGGACACTTATGGCTACACCTTC
CDR3aa: CASSRDTYGYTF
abundance: .
v_gene: TRBV7-9
d_gene: .
j_gene: TRBJ1-2

CDR3nt: TGTGCCAGCAGGGGACTAGCGGGGGCAACCGGGGAGCTGTTTTTT
CDR3aa: CASRGLAGATGELFF
abundance: .
v_gene: TRBV2
d_gene: TRBD2
j_gene: TRBJ2-2

CDR3nt: TGTGCCATCCGGCTAGAAACTAACACAGATACGCAGTATTTT
CDR3aa: CAIRLETNTDTQYF
abundance: once
v_gene: TRBV10-3
d_gene: .
j_gene: TRBJ2-3

CDR3nt: TGTGCCAGCAGTTTAGTCCAGGGGCACGAGCAGTACTTC
CDR3aa: CASSLVQGHEQYF
abundance: .
v_gene: TRBV27
d_gene: .
j_gene: TRBJ2-7

CDR3nt: TGTGCCAGCAGCCCCCCGAAGGAGGCATCCTACGAGCAGTACTTC
CDR3aa: CASSPPKEASYEQYF
abundance: .
v_gene: TRBV7-9
d_gene: .
j_gene: TRBJ2-7

CDR3nt: TGCGCCAGCAGCCCTACGACAGGGGGCATCACCGGGGAGCTGTTTTTT
CDR3aa: CASSPTTGGITGELFF
abundance: .
v_gene: TRBV4-3
d_gene: TRBD1
j_gene: TRBJ2-2

CDR3nt: TGTGCCAGCAGCTTGTACGGGGGGGTGAATGAGCAGTTCTTC
CDR3aa: CASSLYGGVNEQFF
abundance: once
v_gene: TRBV5-6
d_gene: TRBD2
j_gene: TRBJ2-1

CDR3nt: TGTGCCTGGAACAAGGGGGAGAACACTGAAGCTTTCTTT
CDR3aa: CAWNKGENTEAFF
abundance: .
v_gene: TRBV30
d_gene: .
j_gene: TRBJ1-1

CDR3nt: TGTGCCAGTAGTATCCCCCGCGAGGTGGCCAAAAACATTCAGTACTTC
CDR3aa: CASSIPREVAKNIQYF
abundance: .
v_gene: TRBV19
d_gene: .
j_gene: TRBJ2-4

CDR3nt: TGCAGCGTTGAAGATTCAGGGATGTCTGGCTACACCTTC
CDR3aa: CSVEDSGMSGYTF
abundance: .
v_gene: TRBV29-1
d_gene: .
j_gene: TRBJ1-2